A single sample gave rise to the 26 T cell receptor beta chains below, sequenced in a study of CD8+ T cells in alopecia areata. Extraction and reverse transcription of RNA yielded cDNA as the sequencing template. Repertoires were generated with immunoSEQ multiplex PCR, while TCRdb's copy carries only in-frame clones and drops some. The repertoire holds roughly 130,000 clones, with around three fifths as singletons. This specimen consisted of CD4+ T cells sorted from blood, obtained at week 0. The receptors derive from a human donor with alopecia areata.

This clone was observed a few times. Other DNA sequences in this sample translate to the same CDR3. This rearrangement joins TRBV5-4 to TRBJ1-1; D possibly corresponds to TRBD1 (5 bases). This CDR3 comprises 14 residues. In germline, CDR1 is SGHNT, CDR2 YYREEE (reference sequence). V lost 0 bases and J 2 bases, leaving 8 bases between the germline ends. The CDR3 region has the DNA TGTGCCAGCAGCTTGGGCAGGGCAAACACTGAAGCTTTCTTT. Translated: CASSLGRANTEAFF.

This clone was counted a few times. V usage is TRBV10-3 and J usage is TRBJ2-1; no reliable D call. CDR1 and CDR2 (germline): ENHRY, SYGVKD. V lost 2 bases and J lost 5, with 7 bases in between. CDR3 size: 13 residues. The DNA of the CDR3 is TGTGCCATCAGTGAGGTAGTCGACAATGAGCAGTTCTTC. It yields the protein CAISEVVDNEQFF.

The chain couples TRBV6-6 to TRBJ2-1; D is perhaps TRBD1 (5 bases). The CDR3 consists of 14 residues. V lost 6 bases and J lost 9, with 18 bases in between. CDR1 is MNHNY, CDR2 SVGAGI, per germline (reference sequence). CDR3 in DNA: TGTGCCAGCAGCCCGCAGATCGGTAGGGGTGAGCAGTTCTTC. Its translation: CASSPQIGRGEQFF.

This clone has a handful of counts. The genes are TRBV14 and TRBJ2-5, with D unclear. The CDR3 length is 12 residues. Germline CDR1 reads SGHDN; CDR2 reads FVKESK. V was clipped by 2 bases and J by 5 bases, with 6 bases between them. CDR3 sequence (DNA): TGTGCCAGCAGCCAAACGAGGGAGACCCAGTACTTC. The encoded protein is CASSQTRETQYF.

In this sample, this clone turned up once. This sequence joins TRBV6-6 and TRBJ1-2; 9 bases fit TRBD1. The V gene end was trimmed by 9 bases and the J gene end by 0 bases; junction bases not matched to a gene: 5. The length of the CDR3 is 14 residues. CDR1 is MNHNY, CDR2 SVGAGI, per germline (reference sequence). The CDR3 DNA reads TGTGCCAGTCTACAGGGGGCGACTAACTATGGCTACACCTTC. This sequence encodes CASLQGATNYGYTF.

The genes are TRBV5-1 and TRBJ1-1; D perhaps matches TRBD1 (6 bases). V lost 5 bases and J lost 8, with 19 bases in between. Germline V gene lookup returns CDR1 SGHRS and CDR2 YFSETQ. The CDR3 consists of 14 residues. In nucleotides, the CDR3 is TGCGCCAGCAGGGGAACCACAGGGAGTCTAGAAGCTTTCTTT. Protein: CASRGTTGSLEAFF.

This CDR3 reads CASSAPGPEETQYF. The CDR3 coding sequence is TGTGCCAGCAGCGCGCCGGGACCAGAAGAGACCCAGTACTTC. The chain uses TRBV5-4 and TRBJ2-5; tentatively, D is TRBD1 or TRBD2 (5 bases each). V gave up 4 bases and J gave up 3 bases, with 13 bases separating them. This CDR3 region has 14 residues. CDR1 SGHNT and CDR2 YYREEE come from the germline V gene (reference sequence).

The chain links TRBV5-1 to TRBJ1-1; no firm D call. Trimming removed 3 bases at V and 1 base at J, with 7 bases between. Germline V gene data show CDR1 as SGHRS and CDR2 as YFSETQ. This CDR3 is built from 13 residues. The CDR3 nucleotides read TGCGCCAGCAGCTGGCCAGGGAACACTGAAGCTTTCTTT. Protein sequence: CASSWPGNTEAFF.

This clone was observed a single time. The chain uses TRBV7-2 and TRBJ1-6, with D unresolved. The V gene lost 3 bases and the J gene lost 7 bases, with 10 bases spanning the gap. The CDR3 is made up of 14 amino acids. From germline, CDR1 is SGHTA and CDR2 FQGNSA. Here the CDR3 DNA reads TGTGCCAGCAGCTTTTCACAGCCAAATTCACCCCTCCACTTT. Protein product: CASSFSQPNSPLHF.

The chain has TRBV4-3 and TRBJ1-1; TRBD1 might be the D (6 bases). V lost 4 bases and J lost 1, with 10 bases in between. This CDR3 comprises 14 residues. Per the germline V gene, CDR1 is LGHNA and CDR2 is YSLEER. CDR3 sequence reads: CASSPTGWNTEAFF. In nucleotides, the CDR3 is TGCGCCAGCAGCCCTACAGGGTGGAACACTGAAGCTTTCTTT.

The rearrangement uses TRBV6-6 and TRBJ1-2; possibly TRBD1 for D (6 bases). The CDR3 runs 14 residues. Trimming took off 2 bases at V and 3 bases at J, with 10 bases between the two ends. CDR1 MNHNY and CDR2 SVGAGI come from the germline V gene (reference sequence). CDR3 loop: CASSYGEGDYGYTF. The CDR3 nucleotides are TGTGCCAGCAGTTACGGCGAGGGGGACTATGGCTACACCTTC.

The DNA of the CDR3 is TGCGCCAGCAGGTGGACTAGCGGGAGCGCCGGGGAGCTGTTTTTT. Translation gives CASRWTSGSAGELFF. V gene TRBV5-1 combines with J gene TRBJ2-2; 13 bases agree with TRBD2. Germline lookup yields CDR1 SGHRS and CDR2 YFSETQ. Unmatched junction bases numbered 4, after V lost 5 bases and J lost 6 bases. The CDR3 sequence is 15 residues long.

The CDR3 coding sequence is TGTGCCAGCAGCTTCCTGGGAGAGACCCAGTACTTC. It codes for CASSFLGETQYF. The rearrangement links TRBV7-9 to TRBJ2-5; no reliable D call. Looked up from germline, CDR1 is SEHNR and CDR2 is FQNEAQ (reference sequence). The CDR3 has 12 residues. Trimming took 3 bases from V and 4 from J, leaving 6 bases between them. Variable domain in full (rest from reference TRBV7-9 and TRBJ2-5): DTGVSQNPRHKITKRGQNVTFRCDPISEHNRLYWYRQTLGQGPEFLTYFQNEAQLEKSRLLSDRFSAERPKGSFSTLEIQRTEQGDSAMYLCASSFLGETQYFGPGTRLLVL.

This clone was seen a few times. CDR3 DNA: TGCGCCAGCAGCTCTTTTTATGGGACAGGTGGGGCACAGCAGTACTTC. Translating gives CASSSFYGTGGAQQYF. This sequence joins TRBV4-3 and TRBJ2-7; TRBD1 matches 8 bases. The CDR3 is 16 amino acids. CDR1 is LGHNA, CDR2 YSLEER, per germline. Trimming cost V 5 bases and J 8 bases; bases outside gene matches: 17.

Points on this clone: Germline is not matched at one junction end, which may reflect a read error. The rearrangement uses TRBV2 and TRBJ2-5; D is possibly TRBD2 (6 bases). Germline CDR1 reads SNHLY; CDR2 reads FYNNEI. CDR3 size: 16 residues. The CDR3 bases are TGTGCCAGCAGGGAAGGGTGGTCCGGCGGGGTAGAGACCCAGTACTTC. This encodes CASREGWSGGVETQYF.

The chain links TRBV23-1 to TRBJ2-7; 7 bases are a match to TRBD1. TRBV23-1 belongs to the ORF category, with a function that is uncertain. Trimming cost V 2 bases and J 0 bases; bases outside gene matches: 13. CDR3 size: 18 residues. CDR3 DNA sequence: TGCGCCAGCAGTCAACCGGGGCGACAGGGTCGGTCCTCCTACGAGCAGTACTTC. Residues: CASSQPGRQGRSSYEQYF.

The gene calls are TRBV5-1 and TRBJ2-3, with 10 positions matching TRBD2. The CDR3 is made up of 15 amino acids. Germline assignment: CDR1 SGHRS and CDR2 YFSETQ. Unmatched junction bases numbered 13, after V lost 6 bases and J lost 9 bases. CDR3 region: CASTDPLAGGNTQYF. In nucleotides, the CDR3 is TGCGCCAGCACCGACCCTTTAGCGGGGGGCAACACGCAGTATTTT.

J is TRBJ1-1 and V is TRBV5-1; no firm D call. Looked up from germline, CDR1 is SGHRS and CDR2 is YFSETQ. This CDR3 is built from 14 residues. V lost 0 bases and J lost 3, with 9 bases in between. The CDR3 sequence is CASSLVRRHTEAFF. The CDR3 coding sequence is TGCGCCAGCAGCTTGGTTAGACGGCACACTGAAGCTTTCTTT.

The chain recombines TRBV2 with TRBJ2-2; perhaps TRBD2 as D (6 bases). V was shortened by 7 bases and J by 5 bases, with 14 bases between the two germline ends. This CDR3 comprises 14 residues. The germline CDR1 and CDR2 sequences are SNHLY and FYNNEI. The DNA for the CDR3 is TGTGCCAGCACGCTAGCGAGCCTAACCGGGGAGCTGTTTTTT. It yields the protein CASTLASLTGELFF.

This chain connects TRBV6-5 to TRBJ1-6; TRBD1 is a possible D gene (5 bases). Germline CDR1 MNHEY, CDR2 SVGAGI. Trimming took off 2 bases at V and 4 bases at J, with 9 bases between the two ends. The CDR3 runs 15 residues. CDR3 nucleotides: TGTGCCAGCAGTTACGGGGACGGTTATAATTCACCCCTCCACTTT. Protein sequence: CASSYGDGYNSPLHF.

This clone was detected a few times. The CDR3, as DNA: TGCGCCAGCAGCTTGGGGACCCTCGGACAGGGCAATCAGCCCCAGCATTTT. Its protein is CASSLGTLGQGNQPQHF. The V call is TRBV5-1, the J call TRBJ1-5; 7 nucleotides agree with TRBD1. From germline, CDR1 is SGHRS and CDR2 YFSETQ. The CDR3 covers 17 residues. V dropped 0 bases and J dropped 2; count of bases not matched to a gene: 8.

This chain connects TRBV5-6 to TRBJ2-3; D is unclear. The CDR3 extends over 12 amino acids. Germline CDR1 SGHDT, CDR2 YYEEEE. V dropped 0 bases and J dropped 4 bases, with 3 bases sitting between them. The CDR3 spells CASSLAADTQYF. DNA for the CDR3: TGTGCCAGCAGCTTGGCCGCAGATACGCAGTATTTT.

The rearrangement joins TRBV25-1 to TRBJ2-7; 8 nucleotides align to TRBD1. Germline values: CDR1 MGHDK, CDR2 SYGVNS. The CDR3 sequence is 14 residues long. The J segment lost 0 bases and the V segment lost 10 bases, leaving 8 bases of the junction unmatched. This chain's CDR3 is CATDREPGSYEQYF. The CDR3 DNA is TGTGCCACGGACAGGGAACCCGGCTCCTACGAGCAGTACTTC.

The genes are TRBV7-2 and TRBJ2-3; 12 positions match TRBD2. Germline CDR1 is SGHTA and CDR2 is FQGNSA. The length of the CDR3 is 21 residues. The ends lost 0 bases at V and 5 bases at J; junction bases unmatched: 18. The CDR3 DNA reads TGTGCCAGCAGCTTAGCAGGACTAGCGCCTAGCGGGAGGGGTGGACGAGATACGCAGTATTTT. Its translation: CASSLAGLAPSGRGGRDTQYF.

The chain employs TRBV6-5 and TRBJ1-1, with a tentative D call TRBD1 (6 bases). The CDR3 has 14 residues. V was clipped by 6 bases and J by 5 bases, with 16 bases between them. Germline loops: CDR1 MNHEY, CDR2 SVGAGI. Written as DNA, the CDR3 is TGTGCCAGCAGACCAGGGGTTTGGGAGACTGAAGCTTTCTTT. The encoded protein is CASRPGVWETEAFF.

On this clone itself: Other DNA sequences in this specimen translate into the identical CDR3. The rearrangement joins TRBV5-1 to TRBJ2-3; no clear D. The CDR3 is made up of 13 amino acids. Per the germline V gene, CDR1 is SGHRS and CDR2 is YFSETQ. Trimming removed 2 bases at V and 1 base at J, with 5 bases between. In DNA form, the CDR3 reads TGCGCCAGCAGCTTAAGAGGCACAGATACGCAGTATTTT. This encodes CASSLRGTDTQYF.